The sequence of this T cell receptor (beta chain) was determined in a study of blood T cell repertoires in COVID-19. Across the whole study: The United States, Italy and Spain supplied acute and convalescent COVID-19 samples. Sample material is recorded as cDNA or gDNA derived from T cells, B-cell-depleted T cells, or PBMCs.

Categorization into cohorts depended on clinical history that participants reported. The germline V gene has CDR1 LNHDA and CDR2 SQIVND (reference sequence). The germline V and J ends were trimmed by 2 bases and 0 bases, with 5 bases remaining between them. This CDR3 spans 14 amino acids. As processed by the authors: Estimation of nucleated cell counts was performed using reference gene primer amplification. Libraries were prepared by immunoSEQ multiplex PCR; TCRdb keeps only in-frame clonotypes and omits some of them. That table is the source of V, J and clone size, and D and trimming were worked out from the DNA. Among hundreds of thousands of clones listed, around four fifths were seen once.

V gene TRBV19 combines with J gene TRBJ2-4; D remains ambiguous. The TCR sequence derives from a young man with acute COVID-19. The sample taken for sequencing was PBMCs or T cells enriched from blood (not recorded which). CDR3 sequence (DNA): TGTGCCAGTAGTATAAAACTAGCCAAAAACATTCAGTACTTC. Protein: CASSIKLAKNIQYF. The entire variable domain, with the rest obtained from reference TRBV19 and TRBJ2-4, is as follows: DGGITQSPKYLFRKEGQNVTLSCEQNLNHDAMYWYRQDPGQGLRLIYYSQIVNDFQKGDIAEGYSVSREKKESFPLTVTSAQKNPTAFYLCASSIKLAKNIQYFGAGTRLSVL.